One sample yielded the 13 T cell receptor beta chains listed below, sequenced in a study of a mutant IDH1 vaccine in newly diagnosed glioma. Profiling relied on immunoSEQ multiplex PCR, and the TCRdb table lists in-frame clones only, not all of them. The data hold around 100,000 clones, with over 75% observed a single time. Time point noted: baseline, week 1 (first vaccination visit). Specified treatment: pre-vaccination baseline after standard-of-care therapy. The specimen comprised PBMCs, sampled from a glioma patient treated with radiotherapy, temozolomide or both. The receptors come from a man aged 40-49 years with glioma. Some clones in this sample may be carry-over from other donors' samples.

The V and J genes are TRBV27 and TRBJ1-2; D may be TRBD1 (5 bases). In germline, CDR1 is MNHEY, CDR2 SMNVEV (reference sequence). The CDR3 is 13 residues long. V was pared by 6 bases and J by 8 bases, with 16 bases between. The CDR3 DNA reads as TGTGCCAGCAGACTCACCAGGGATAAGGGCTACACCTTC. The encoded protein is CASRLTRDKGYTF.

This rearrangement joins TRBV6-6 to TRBJ1-6; D is undetermined. V lost 2 bases and J lost 10, with 9 bases in between. CDR3 length: 13 residues. The germline V gene has CDR1 MNHNY and CDR2 SVGAGI (reference sequence). The CDR3 loop reads CASSYGFRSPLHF. The CDR3 bases are TGTGCCAGCAGTTACGGGTTTCGATCACCCCTCCACTTT.

The rearrangement uses TRBV10-2 and TRBJ2-3; D gene unclear. V was pared by 7 bases and J by 0 bases, with 11 bases between. Germline lookup yields CDR1 WSHSY and CDR2 SAAADI. The CDR3 covers 14 residues. The CDR3 loop reads CASNWAGSTDTQYF. CDR3 DNA sequence: TGCGCCAGCAATTGGGCCGGGAGCACAGATACGCAGTATTTT.

This chain connects TRBV6-1 to TRBJ2-7; TRBD1 or TRBD2 may be the D gene (5 bases each). The CDR3 spans 15 residues. V dropped 6 bases and J dropped 2 bases, with 17 bases sitting between them. From germline, CDR1 is MNHNS and CDR2 SASEGT. CDR3 in DNA: TGTGCCAGCAGCCCCGGGGCAGGGTCCACCTACGAGCAGTACTTC. This gives the protein CASSPGAGSTYEQYF.

The rearrangement joins TRBV6-1 to TRBJ2-6, with D maybe TRBD2 (5 bases). V shed 3 bases and J shed 3 bases, with 9 bases lying between them. CDR3 size: 15 residues. Germline V CDR1 and CDR2: MNHNS, SASEGT. This chain's CDR3 is CASSDRGSGANVLTF. As DNA, the CDR3 is TGTGCCAGCAGTGATCGGGGTAGTGGGGCCAACGTCCTGACTTTC.

The chain has TRBV18 and TRBJ2-7; D gene uncertain. CDR1 and CDR2 (germline): KGHSH, LQKENI. The CDR3 is 14 amino acids. With 4 bases removed from V and 0 bases from J, the gap between germline ends came to 10 bases. CDR3 amino acids: CASSLSVISYEQYF. In nucleotides, the CDR3 is TGTGCCAGCTCACTATCAGTCATCTCCTACGAGCAGTACTTC.

The chain is built from TRBV5-6 and TRBJ1-2, with TRBD1 matching over 9 bases. The CDR3 has 13 residues. Germline CDR1 SGHDT, CDR2 YYEEEE. V gave up 4 bases and J gave up 7 bases; unmatched junction bases: 5. CDR3: CASSGDRETGYTF. Written as DNA, the CDR3 is TGTGCCAGCAGCGGGGACAGGGAGACTGGCTACACCTTC. The entire variable domain, with the rest obtained from reference TRBV5-6 and TRBJ1-2, is as follows: DAGVTQSPTHLIKTRGQQVTLRCSPKSGHDTVSWYQQALGQGPQFIFQYYEEEERQRGNFPDRFSGHQFPNYSSELNVNALLLGDSALYLCASSGDRETGYTFGSGTRLTVV.

The J gene is TRBJ2-4, the V gene TRBV6-5, with 8 bases identical to TRBD1. Germline CDR1 is MNHEY and CDR2 is SVGAGI. Losses at the gene ends were 6 bases for V and 8 bases for J; bases not matched to a gene: 12. The CDR3 length is 15 residues. Written as DNA, the CDR3 is TGTGCCAGCAGCCGGACAGGGAAGGGCTGGGACATTCAGTACTTC. Encoded protein: CASSRTGKGWDIQYF.

The genes are TRBV5-6 and TRBJ2-2, with D possibly being TRBD1 (6 bases). The CDR3 contains 14 residues. Looked up from germline, CDR1 is SGHDT and CDR2 is YYEEEE. V was clipped by 0 bases and J by 7 bases, with 10 bases between them. CDR3: CASSLDRGIGELFF. CDR3 nucleotide sequence: TGTGCCAGCAGCTTGGATAGGGGGATCGGGGAGCTGTTTTTT.

The chain carries TRBV6-5 and TRBJ1-6, with 7 bases that match TRBD1. The CDR3 length is 15 residues. The V gene's germline CDR1 is MNHEY and CDR2 SVGAGI. V lost 6 bases and J lost 9; bases outside the gene matches: 11. CDR3 in DNA: TGTGCCAGCAGCCGCCAGGGGGGCTCACGTTCACCCCTCCACTTT. Protein: CASSRQGGSRSPLHF.

CDR3 protein: CASSGLTNTGELFF. For the CDR3, the DNA is TGTGCCAGCAGCGGACTAACGAACACCGGGGAGCTGTTTTTT. The chain joins TRBV9 to TRBJ2-2; D is possibly TRBD2 (5 bases). The CDR3 consists of 14 residues. Germline V gives CDR1 SGDLS, CDR2 YYNGEE. Deletions cut 3 bases from V and 0 bases from J, with 6 bases between.

This sequence joins TRBV5-1 and TRBJ1-5; D gene ambiguous. Germline CDR1 and CDR2: SGHRS and YFSETQ. The CDR3 contains 15 residues. V gave up 0 bases and J gave up 1 base, with 8 bases separating them. The CDR3 sequence: CASSLGGISNQPQHF. CDR3 sequence (DNA): TGCGCCAGCAGCTTGGGCGGGATAAGCAATCAGCCCCAGCATTTT. Full variable domain (remainder filled in from reference TRBV5-1 and TRBJ1-5): KAGVTQTPRYLIKTRGQQVTLSCSPISGHRSVSWYQQTPGQGLQFLFEYFSETQRNKGNFPGRFSGRQFSNSRSEMNVSTLELGDSALYLCASSLGGISNQPQHFGDGTRLSIL.

This clone was picked up many times. The chain combines TRBV6-6 with TRBJ1-3; D ambiguous. V lost 7 bases, J lost 4 bases, and 2 bases lay in between. Germline lookup yields CDR1 MNHNY and CDR2 SVGAGI (reference sequence). The CDR3 extends over 10 amino acids. Written as DNA, the CDR3 is TGTGCCAGCACCGGAAACACCATATATTTT. Residues: CASTGNTIYF.